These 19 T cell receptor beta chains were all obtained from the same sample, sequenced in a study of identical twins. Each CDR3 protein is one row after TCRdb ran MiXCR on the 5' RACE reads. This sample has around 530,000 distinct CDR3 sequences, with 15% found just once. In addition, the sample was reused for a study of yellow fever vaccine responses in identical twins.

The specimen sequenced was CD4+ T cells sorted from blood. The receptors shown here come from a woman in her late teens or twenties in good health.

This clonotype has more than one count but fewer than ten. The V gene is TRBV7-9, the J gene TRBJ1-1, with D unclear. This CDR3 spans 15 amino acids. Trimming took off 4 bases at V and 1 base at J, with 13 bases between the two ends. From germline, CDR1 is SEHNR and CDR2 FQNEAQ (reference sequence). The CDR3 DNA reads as TGTGCCAGCAGCTCCCATATCAACGGGAACACTGAAGCTTTCTTT. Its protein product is CASSSHINGNTEAFF.

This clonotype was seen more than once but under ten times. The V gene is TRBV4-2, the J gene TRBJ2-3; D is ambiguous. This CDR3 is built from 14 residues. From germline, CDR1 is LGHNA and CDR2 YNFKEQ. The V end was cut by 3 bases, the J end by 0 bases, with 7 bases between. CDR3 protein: CASSHDVSTDTQYF. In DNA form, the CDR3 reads TGTGCCAGCAGCCATGATGTTAGCACAGATACGCAGTATTTT.

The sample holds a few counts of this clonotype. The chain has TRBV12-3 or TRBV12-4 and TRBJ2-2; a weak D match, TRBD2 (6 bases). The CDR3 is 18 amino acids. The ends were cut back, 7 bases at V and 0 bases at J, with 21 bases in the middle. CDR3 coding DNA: TGTGCCAGCAAACATAGCGGTCTCGGGGGTCCGAACACCGGGGAGCTGTTTTTT. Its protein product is CASKHSGLGGPNTGELFF.

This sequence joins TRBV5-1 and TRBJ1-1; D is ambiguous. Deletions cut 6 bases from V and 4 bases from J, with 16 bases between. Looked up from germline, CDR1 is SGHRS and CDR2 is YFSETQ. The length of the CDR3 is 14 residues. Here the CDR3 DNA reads TGCGCCAGCAACGGCCCTCAGGAGACCACTGAAGCTTTCTTT. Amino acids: CASNGPQETTEAFF.

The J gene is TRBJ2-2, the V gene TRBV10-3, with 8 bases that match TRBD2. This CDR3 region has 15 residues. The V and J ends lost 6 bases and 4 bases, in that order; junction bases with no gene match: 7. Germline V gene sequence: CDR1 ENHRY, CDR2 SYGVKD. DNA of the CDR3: TGTGCCATCAGAGCCACTAGCGGCCTCACCGGGGAGCTGTTTTTT. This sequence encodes CAIRATSGLTGELFF.

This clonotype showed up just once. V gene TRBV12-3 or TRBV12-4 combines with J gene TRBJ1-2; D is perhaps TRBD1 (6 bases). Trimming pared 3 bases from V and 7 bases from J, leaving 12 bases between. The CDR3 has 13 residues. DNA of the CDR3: TGTGCCAGCAGTTTGGGGGGGCAGGTTGGCTACACCTTC. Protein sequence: CASSLGGQVGYTF.

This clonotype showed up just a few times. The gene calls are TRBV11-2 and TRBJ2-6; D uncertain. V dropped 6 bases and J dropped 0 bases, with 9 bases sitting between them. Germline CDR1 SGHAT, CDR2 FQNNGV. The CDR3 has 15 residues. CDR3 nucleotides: TGTGCCAGCAGTCGCCAGCCCTCTGGGGCCAACGTCCTGACTTTC. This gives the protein CASSRQPSGANVLTF.

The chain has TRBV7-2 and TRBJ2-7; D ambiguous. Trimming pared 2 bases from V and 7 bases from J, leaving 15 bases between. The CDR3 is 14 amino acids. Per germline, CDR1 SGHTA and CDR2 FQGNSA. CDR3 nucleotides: TGTGCCAGCAGCTTAAAGTCTGGGCTGGCGGAGCAGTACTTC. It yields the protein CASSLKSGLAEQYF.

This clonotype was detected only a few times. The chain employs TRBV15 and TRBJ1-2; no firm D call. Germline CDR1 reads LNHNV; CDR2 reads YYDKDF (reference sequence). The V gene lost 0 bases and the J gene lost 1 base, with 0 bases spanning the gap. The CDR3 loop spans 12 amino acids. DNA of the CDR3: TGTGCCACCAGCAGAGATAACTATGGCTACACCTTC. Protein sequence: CATSRDNYGYTF.

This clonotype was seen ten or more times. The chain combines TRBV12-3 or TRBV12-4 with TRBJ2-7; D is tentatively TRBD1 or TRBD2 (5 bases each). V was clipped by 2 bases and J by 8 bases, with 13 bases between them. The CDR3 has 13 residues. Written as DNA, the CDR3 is TGTGCCAGCAGTTTAAGGGACCCTTGTCAGCAGTACTTC. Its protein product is CASSLRDPCQQYF.

CDR3 DNA: TGTGCCAGCAGTGACTCTAGTGCGGGGCACGATACGCAGTATTTT. Its protein is CASSDSSAGHDTQYF. This chain uses TRBV6-4 with TRBJ2-3; tentatively, D is TRBD2 (6 bases). The CDR3 is 15 residues long. The ends were cut back, 0 bases at V and 6 bases at J, with 13 bases in the middle. The V gene's germline CDR1 is MRHNA and CDR2 SNTAGT.

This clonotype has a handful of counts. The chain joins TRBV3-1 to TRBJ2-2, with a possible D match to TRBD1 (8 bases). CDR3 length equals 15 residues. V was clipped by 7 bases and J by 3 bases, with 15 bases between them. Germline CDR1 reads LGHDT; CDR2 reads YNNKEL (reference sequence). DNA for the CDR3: TGTGCCAGCAAATGGACAGGGAGGGACACCGGGGAGCTGTTTTTT. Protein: CASKWTGRDTGELFF.

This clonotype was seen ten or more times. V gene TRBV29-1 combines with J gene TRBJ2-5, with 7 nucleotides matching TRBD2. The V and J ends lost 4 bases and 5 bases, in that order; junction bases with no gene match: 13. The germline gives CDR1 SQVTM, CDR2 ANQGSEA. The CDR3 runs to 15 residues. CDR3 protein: CSVVLGLQVRETQYF. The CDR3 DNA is TGCAGCGTTGTACTGGGACTACAGGTCCGGGAGACCCAGTACTTC.

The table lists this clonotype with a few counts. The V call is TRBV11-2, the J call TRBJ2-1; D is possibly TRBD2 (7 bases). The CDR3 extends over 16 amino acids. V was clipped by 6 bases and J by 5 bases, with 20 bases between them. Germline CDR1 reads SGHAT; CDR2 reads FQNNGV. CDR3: CASRRIEGGKHNEQFF. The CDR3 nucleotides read TGTGCCAGCAGACGGATTGAGGGGGGGAAACACAATGAGCAGTTCTTC.

The DNA of the CDR3 is TGTGCCAGCAGTTATGTCGTAGCGGGAGGGGGGAGAGATACGCAGTATTTT. This sequence encodes CASSYVVAGGGRDTQYF. The chain links TRBV6-5 to TRBJ2-3; 11 nucleotides match TRBD2. There are 17 residues in the CDR3. CDR1 and CDR2 (germline): MNHEY, SVGAGI. V trimming: 3 bases; J trimming: 5 bases; junction bases outside the gene matches: 10.

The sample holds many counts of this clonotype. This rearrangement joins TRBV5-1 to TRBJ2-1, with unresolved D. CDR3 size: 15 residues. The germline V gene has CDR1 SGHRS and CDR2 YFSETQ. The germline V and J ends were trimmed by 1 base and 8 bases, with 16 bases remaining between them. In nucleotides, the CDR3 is TGCGCCAGCAGCTTGCGGTTTGCCCCCAGCGATGAGCAGTTCTTC. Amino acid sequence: CASSLRFAPSDEQFF.

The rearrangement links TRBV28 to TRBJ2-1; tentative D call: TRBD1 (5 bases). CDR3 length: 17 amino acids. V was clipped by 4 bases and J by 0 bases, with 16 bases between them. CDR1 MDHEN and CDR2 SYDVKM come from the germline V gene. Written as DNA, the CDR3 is TGTGCCAGCAGTTCGATACAGGCGGTCAGCTCCTACAATGAGCAGTTCTTC. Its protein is CASSSIQAVSSYNEQFF.

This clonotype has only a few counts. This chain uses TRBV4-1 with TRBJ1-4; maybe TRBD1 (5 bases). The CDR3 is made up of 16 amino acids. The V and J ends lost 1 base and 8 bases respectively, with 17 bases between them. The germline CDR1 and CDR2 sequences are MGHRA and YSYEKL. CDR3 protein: CASSQGGLLGGEKLFF. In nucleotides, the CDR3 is TGCGCCAGCAGCCAAGGGGGGTTATTGGGTGGGGAAAAACTGTTTTTT.

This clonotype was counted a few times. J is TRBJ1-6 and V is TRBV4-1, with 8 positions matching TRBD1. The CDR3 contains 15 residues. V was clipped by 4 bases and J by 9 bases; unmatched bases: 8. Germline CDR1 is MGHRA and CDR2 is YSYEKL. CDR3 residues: CASSLERDRGSPLHF. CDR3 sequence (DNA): TGCGCCAGCAGCCTCGAGCGAGACAGGGGTTCACCCCTCCACTTT.